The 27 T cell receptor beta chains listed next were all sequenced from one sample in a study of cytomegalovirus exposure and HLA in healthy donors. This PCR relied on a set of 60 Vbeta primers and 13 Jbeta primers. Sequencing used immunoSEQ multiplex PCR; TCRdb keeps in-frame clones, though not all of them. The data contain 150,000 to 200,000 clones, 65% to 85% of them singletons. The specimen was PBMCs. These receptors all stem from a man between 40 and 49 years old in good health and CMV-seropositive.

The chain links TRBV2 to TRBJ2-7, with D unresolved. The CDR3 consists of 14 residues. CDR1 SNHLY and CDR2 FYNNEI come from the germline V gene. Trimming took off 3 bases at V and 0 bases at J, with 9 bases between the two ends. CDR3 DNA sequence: TGTGCCAGCAGTGAGGCGGCGAGCTCCTACGAGCAGTACTTC. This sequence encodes CASSEAASSYEQYF.

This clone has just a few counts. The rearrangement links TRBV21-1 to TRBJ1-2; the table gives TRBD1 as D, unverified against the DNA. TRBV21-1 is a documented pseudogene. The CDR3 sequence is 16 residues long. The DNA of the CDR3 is TGTGCCAGCAGCAAGGGACAGGGGGCGGGTGGCTATGGCTACACCTTC. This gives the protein CASSKGQGAGGYGYTF.

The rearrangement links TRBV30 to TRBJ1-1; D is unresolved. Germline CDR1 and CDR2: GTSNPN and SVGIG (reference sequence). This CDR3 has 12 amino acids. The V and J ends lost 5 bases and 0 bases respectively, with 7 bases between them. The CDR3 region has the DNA TGTGCCTGGGCGGCAGTGAACACTGAAGCTTTCTTT. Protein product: CAWAAVNTEAFF.

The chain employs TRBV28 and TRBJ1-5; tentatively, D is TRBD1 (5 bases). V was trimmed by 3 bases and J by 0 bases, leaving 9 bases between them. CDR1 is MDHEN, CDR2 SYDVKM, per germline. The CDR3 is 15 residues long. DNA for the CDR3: TGTGCCAGCAGTTTGGGGGGGGATAGCAATCAGCCCCAGCATTTT. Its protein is CASSLGGDSNQPQHF.

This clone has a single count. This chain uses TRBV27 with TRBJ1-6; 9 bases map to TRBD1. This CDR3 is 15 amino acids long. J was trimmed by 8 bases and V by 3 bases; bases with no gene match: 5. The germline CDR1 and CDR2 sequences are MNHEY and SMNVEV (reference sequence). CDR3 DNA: TGTGCCAGCAGTTTCACCGGGACAGGGTATTCACCCCTCCACTTT. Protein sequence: CASSFTGTGYSPLHF.

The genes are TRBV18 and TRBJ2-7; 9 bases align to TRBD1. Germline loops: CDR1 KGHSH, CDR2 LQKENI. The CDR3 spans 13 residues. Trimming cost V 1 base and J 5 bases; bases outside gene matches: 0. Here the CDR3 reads CASSPRQGDEQYF. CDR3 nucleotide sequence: TGTGCCAGCTCACCACGACAGGGGGACGAGCAGTACTTC.

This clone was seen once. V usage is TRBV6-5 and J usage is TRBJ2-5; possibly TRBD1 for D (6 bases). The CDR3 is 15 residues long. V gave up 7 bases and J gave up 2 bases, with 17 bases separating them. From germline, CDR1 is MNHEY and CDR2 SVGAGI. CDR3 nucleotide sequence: TGTGCCAGCATCTCAATCTCCAGGGGTCAAGAGACCCAGTACTTC. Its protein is CASISISRGQETQYF.

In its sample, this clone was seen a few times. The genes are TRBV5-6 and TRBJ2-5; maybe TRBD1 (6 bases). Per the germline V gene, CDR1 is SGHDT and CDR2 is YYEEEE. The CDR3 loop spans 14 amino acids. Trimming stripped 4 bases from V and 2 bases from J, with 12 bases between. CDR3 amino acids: CASSPQGKQETQYF. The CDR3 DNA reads TGTGCCAGCAGCCCCCAGGGGAAACAAGAGACCCAGTACTTC. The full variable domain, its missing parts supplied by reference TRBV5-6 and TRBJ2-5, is DAGVTQSPTHLIKTRGQQVTLRCSPKSGHDTVSWYQQALGQGPQFIFQYYEEEERQRGNFPDRFSGHQFPNYSSELNVNALLLGDSALYLCASSPQGKQETQYFGPGTRLLVL.

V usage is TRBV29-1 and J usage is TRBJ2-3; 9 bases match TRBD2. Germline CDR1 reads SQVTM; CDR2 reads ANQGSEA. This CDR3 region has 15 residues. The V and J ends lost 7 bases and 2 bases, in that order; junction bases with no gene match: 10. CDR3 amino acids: CSGRGAGGPTDTQYF. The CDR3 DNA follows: TGCAGCGGTCGGGGAGCGGGGGGCCCCACAGATACGCAGTATTTT.

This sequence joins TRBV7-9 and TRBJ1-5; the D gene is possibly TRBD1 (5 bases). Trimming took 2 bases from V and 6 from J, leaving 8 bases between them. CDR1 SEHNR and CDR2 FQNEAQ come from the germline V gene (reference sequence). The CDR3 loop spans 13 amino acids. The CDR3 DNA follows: TGTGCCAGCAGCTTACAGGGAACTCAGCCCCAGCATTTT. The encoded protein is CASSLQGTQPQHF.

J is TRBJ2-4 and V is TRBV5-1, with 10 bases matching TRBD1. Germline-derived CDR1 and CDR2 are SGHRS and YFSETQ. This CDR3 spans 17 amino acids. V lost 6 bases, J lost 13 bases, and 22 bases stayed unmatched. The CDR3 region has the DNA TGCGCCAGCACCCTTTCCTCCCGGGACAGGGGAGTATTTCGACAGTACTTC. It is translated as CASTLSSRDRGVFRQYF.

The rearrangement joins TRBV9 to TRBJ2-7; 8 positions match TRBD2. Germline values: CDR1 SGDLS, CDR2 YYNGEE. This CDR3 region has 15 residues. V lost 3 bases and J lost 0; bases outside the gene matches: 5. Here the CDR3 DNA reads TGTGCCAGCAGCGAGGGACTAGGGGCCTCCTACGAGCAGTACTTC. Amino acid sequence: CASSEGLGASYEQYF.

The CDR3 nucleotides are TGTGCCACCGGAATCGACAGGGGTCGGGGACAACTAGCCAAAAACATTCAGTACTTC. This encodes CATGIDRGRGQLAKNIQYF. V is TRBV15 and J is TRBJ2-4; 8 bases align to TRBD1. V shed 8 bases, J shed 0 bases, and the junction held 18 bases outside the gene matches. The germline V gene has CDR1 LNHNV and CDR2 YYDKDF (reference sequence). The CDR3 is 19 amino acids.

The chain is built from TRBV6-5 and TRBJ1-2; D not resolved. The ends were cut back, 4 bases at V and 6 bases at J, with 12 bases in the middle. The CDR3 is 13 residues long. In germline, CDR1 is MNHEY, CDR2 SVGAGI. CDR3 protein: CASSSSLNHGYTF. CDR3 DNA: TGTGCCAGCAGTTCAAGCCTGAACCATGGCTACACCTTC.

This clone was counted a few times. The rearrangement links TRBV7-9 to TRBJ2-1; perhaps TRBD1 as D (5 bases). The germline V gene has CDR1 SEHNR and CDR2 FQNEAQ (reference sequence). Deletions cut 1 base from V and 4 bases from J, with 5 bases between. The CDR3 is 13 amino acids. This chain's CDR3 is CASSLGQYNEQFF. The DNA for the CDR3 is TGTGCCAGCAGCTTAGGACAGTACAATGAGCAGTTCTTC. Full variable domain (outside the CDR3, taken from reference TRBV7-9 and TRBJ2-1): DTGVSQNPRHKITKRGQNVTFRCDPISEHNRLYWYRQTLGQGPEFLTYFQNEAQLEKSRLLSDRFSAERPKGSFSTLEIQRTEQGDSAMYLCASSLGQYNEQFFGPGTRLTVL.

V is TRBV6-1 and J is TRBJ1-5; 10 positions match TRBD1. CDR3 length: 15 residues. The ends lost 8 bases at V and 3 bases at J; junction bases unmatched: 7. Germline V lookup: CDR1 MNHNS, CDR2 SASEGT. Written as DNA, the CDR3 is TGTGCCAGCGAGCCCGGGACAGGGGTCAATCAGCCCCAGCATTTT. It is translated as CASEPGTGVNQPQHF.

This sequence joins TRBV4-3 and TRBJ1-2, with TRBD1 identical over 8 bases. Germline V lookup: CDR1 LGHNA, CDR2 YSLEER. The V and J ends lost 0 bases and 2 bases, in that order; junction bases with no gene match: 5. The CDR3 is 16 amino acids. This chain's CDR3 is CASSQDPWTGNYGYTF. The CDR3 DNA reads TGCGCCAGCAGCCAAGATCCCTGGACAGGGAACTATGGCTACACCTTC.

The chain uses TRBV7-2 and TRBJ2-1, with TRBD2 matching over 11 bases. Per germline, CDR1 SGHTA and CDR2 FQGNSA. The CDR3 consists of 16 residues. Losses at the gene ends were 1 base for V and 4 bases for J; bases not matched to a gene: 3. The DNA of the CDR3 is TGTGCCAGCAGCTTAGAACTAGCGGGGGCGTACAATGAGCAGTTCTTC. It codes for CASSLELAGAYNEQFF.

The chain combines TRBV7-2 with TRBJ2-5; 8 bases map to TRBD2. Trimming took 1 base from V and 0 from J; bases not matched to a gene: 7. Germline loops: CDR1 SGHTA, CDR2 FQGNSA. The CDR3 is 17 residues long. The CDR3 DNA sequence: TGTGCCAGCAGCTTAGGTATAACTAGCGGCCACCAAGAGACCCAGTACTTC. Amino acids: CASSLGITSGHQETQYF. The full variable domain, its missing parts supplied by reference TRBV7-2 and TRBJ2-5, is GAGVSQSPSNKVTEKGKDVELRCDPISGHTALYWYRQSLGQGLEFLIYFQGNSAPDKSGLPSDRFSAERTGGSVSTLTIQRTQQEDSAVYLCASSLGITSGHQETQYFGPGTRLLVL.

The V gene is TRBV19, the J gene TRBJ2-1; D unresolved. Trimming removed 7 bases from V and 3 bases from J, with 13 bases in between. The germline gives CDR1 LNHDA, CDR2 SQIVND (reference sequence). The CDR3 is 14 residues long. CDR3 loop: CASTISPGYNEQFF. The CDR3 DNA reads TGTGCCAGTACCATATCACCCGGCTACAATGAGCAGTTCTTC.

CDR3 in amino acids: CASSLQVGYTF. The CDR3 DNA reads TGTGCCAGCAGCTTACAGGTGGGCTACACCTTC. The rearrangement joins TRBV7-2 to TRBJ1-2; D not certain. This CDR3 has 11 residues. CDR1 and CDR2 (germline): SGHTA, FQGNSA. Trimming pared 2 bases from V and 8 bases from J, leaving 6 bases between. Together with reference TRBV7-2 and TRBJ1-2, the CDR3 gives the full variable domain: GAGVSQSPSNKVTEKGKDVELRCDPISGHTALYWYRQSLGQGLEFLIYFQGNSAPDKSGLPSDRFSAERTGGSVSTLTIQRTQQEDSAVYLCASSLQVGYTFGSGTRLTVV.

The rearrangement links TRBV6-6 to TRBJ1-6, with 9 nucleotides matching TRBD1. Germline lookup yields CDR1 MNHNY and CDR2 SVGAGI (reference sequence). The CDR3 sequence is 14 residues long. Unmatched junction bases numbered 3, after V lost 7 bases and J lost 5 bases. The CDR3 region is CASKRDRDNSPLHF. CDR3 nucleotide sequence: TGTGCCAGCAAACGGGACAGGGATAATTCACCCCTCCACTTT.

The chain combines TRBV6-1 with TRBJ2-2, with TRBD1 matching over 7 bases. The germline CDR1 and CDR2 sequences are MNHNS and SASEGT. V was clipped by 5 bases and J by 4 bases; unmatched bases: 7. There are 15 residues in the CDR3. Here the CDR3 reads CASSTYRGGTGELFF. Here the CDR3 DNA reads TGTGCCAGCAGTACCTACAGGGGCGGCACCGGGGAGCTGTTTTTT.

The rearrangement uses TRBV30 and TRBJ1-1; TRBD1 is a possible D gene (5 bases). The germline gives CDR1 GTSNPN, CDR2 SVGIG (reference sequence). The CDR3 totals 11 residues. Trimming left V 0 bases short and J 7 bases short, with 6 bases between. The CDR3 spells CAWSVQDEAFF. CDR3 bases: TGTGCCTGGAGTGTACAGGATGAAGCTTTCTTT.

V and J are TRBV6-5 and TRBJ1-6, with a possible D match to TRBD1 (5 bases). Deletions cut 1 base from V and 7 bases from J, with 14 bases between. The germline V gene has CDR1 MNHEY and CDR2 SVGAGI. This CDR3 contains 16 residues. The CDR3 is CASSYYPTAPNSPLHF. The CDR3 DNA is TGTGCCAGCAGTTACTATCCGACAGCTCCAAATTCACCCCTCCACTTT.

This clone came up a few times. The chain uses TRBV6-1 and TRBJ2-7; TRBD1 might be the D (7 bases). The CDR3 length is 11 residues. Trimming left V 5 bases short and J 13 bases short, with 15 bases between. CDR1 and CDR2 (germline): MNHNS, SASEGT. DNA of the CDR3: TGTGCCAGCAGTCAGGGGGGAGAGGATTACTTC. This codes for CASSQGGEDYF.

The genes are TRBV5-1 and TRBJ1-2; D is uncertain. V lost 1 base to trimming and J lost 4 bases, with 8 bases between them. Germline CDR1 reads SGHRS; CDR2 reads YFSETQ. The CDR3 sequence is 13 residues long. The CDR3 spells CASSLRAGYGYTF. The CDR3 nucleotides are TGCGCCAGCAGCTTGCGGGCGGGCTATGGCTACACCTTC.